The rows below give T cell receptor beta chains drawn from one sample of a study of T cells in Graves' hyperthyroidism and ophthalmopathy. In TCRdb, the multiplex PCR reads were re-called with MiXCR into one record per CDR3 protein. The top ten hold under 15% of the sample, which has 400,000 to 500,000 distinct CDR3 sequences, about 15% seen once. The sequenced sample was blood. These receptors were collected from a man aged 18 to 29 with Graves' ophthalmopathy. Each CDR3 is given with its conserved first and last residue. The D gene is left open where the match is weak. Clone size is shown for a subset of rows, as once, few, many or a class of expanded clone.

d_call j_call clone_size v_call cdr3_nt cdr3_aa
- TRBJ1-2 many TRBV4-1 TGCGCCAGCAGCCAGGGAATGAGGGACTATGGCTACACCTTC CASSQGMRDYGYTF
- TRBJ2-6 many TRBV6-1 TGTGCCAGCAGTCCCGGAGGGCCTGGGGCCAACGTCCTGACTTTC CASSPGGPGANVLTF
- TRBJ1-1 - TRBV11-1 TGTGCCAGCAGTCGAAGGAGGACCCGGGACACTGAAGCTTTCTTT CASSRRRTRDTEAFF
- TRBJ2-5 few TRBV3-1 TGTGCCAGCAGCCAAGATTTAGACTTCCAAGAGACCCAGTACTTC CASSQDLDFQETQYF
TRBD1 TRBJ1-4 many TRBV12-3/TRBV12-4 TGTGCCAGCAGTTTATGGACAGGGGGTGAAAAACTGTTTTTT CASSLWTGGEKLFF
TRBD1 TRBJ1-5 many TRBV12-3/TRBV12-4 TGTGCCAGCAGTTCGGGACAGGGGGCAGGCCAGCCCCAGCATTTT CASSSGQGAGQPQHF
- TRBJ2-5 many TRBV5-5 TGTGCCAGCATCGAACAGGGCCAAGAGACCCAGTACTTC CASIEQGQETQYF
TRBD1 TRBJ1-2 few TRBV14 TGTGCCAGCAGCCCGGGACAGGGGGAAGGCTACACCTTC CASSPGQGEGYTF
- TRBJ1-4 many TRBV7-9 TGTGCCAGCAACCGTGACGCAAACAATGAAAAACTGTTTTTT CASNRDANNEKLFF
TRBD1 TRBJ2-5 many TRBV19 TGTGCCAGTAGTGCAGGGGGCGCAGGAGAGACCCAGTACTTC CASSAGGAGETQYF
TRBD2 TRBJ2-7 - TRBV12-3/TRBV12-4 TGTGCCAGCAGTCACAACCGGACTAGCGGGGGGCCCCTCTCCTACGAGCAGTACTTC CASSHNRTSGGPLSYEQYF
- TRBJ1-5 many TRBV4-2 TGTGCCAGCAGCCAAGAACAGGGTGGTCAGCCCCAGCATTTT CASSQEQGGQPQHF
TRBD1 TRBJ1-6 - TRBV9 TGTGCCAGCAGCTGGGGACAGGGTGGGAATTCACCCCTCAACTTT CASSWGQGGNSPLNF
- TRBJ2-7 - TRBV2 TGTGCCAGCAGCGTATTAAGAGAGCAGTACTTC CASSVLREQYF
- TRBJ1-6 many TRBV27 TGTGCCAGCAGTTACAGGGTAGTATCACCCCTCCACTTT CASSYRVVSPLHF
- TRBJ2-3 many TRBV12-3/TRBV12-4 TGTGCCAGCAGTTTCGGACGCCTCAGCGCAGATACGCAGTATTTT CASSFGRLSADTQYF
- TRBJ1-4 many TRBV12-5 TGTGCTAGTGGTTCCCGGAGCTTTGCAACTAATGAAAAACTGTTTTTT CASGSRSFATNEKLFF
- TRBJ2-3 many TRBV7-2 TGTGCCAGCAGCTTAAGGCTTAACACAGATACGCAGTATTTT CASSLRLNTDTQYF
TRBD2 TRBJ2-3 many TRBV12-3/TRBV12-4 TGTGCCAGCAGCCAGGGACTAGCGGGGGGGTGGTTCACAGATACGCAGTATTTT CASSQGLAGGWFTDTQYF
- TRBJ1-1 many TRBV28 TGTGCCAGCAACAAGCAGGGGCCGGCTGAAGCTTTCTTT CASNKQGPAEAFF
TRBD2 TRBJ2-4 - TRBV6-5 TGTGCCAGCAGTTATCTTCTCGGGACTAGCCTACTCATTCAGTACTTC CASSYLLGTSLLIQYF
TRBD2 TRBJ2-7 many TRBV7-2 TGTGCCAGCAGCAAGACTAGCGGGTTTACCTACGAGCAGTACTTC CASSKTSGFTYEQYF
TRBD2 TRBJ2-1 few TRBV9 TGTGCCAGCAGCGTGGGACTAGCGGGGAATTACAATGAGCAGTTCTTC CASSVGLAGNYNEQFF